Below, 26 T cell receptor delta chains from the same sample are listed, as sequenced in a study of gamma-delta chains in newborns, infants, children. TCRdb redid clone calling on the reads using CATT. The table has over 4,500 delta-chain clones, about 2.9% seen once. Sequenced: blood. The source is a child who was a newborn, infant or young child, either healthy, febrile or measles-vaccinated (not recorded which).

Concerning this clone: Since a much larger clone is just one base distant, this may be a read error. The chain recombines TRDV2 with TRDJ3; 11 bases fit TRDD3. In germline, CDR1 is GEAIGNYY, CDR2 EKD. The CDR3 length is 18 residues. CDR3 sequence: CACDTAGGYSWDTRQTFF. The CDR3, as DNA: TGTGCCTGTGACACCGCTGGGGGATACTCCTGGGACACCCGACAGACGTTTTTC.

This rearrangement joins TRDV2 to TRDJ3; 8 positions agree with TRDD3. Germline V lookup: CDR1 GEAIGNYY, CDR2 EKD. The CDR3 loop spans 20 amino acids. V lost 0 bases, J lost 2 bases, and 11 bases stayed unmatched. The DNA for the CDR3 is TGTGCCTGTGACACCGTTTTAGGGGATACTCGGACCTGGGACACCCGACAGATGTTTTTC. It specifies CACDTVLGDTRTWDTRQMFF.

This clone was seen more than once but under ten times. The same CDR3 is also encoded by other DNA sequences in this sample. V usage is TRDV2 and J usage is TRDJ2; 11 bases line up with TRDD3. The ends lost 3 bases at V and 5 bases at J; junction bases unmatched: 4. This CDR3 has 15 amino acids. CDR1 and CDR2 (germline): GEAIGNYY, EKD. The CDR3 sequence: CACDYWGIGTAQLFF. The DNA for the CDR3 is TGTGCCTGTGACTACTGGGGGATAGGCACAGCACAACTCTTCTTT.

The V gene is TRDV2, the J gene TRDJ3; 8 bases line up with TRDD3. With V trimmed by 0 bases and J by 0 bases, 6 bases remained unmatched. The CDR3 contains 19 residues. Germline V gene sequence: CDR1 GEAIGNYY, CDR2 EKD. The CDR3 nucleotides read TGTGCCTGTGACACCGCGTCGGGGGGATACTCCTGGGACACCCGACAGATGTTTTTC. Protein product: CACDTASGGYSWDTRQMFF.

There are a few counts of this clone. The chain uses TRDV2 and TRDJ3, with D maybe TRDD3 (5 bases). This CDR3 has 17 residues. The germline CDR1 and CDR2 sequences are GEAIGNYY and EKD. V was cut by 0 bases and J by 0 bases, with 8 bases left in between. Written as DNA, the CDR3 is TGTGCCTGTGACACCGTTACTGGCTCCTGGGACACCCGACAGATGTTTTTC. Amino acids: CACDTVTGSWDTRQMFF.

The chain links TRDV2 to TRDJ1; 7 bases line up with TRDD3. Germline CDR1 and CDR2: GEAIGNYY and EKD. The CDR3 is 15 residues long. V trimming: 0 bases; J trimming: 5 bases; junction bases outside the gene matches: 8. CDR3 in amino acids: CACDTVGGFPDKLIF. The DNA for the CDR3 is TGTGCCTGTGACACCGTCGGGGGATTCCCAGATAAACTCATCTTT.

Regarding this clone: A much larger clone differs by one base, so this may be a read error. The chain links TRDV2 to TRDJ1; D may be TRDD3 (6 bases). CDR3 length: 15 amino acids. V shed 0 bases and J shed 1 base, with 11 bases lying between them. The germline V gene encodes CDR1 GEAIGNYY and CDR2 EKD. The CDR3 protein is CACDTWVIRTDKLIF. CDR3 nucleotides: TGTGCCTGTGACACCTGGGTGATACGCACCGATAAACTCATCTTT.

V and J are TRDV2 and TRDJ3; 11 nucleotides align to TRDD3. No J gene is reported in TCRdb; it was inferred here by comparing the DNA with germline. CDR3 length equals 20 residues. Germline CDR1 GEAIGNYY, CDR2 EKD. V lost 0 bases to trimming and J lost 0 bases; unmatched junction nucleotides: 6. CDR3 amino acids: CACDTSGGYAGSWDTRQMFF. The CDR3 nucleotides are TGTGCCTGTGACACCAGTGGGGGATACGCGGGCTCCTGGGACACCCGACAGATGTTTTTC.

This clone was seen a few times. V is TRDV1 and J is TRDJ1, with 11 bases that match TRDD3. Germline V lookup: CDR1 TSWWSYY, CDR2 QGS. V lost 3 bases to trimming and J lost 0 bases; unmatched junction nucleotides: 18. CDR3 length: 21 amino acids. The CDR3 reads CALGELGGRVLGDMYTDKLIF. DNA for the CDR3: TGTGCTCTTGGGGAGCTTGGGGGGAGAGTACTGGGGGATATGTACACCGATAAACTCATCTTT.

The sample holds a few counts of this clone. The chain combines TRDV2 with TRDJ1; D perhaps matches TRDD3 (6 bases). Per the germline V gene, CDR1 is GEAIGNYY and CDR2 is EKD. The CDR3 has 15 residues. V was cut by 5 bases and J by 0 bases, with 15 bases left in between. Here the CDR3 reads CACGGGLVDTDKLIF. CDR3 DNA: TGTGCCTGTGGTGGGGGTCTAGTGGACACCGATAAACTCATCTTT.

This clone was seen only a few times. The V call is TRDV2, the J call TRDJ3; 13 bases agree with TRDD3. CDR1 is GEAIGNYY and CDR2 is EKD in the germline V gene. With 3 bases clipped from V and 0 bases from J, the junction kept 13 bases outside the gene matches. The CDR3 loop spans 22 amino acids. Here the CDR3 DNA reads TGTGCCTGTGACCCGGTACTGGGGGATACGGACGAAAGCTCCTGGGACACCCGACAGATGTTTTTC. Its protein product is CACDPVLGDTDESSWDTRQMFF.

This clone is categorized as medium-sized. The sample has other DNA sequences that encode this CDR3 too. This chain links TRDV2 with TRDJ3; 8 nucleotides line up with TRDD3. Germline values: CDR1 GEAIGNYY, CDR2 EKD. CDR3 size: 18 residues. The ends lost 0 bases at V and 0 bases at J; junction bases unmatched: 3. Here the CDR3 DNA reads TGTGCCTGTGACACCGGCTGGGGGAGCTCCTGGGACACCCGACAGATGTTTTTC. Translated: CACDTGWGSSWDTRQMFF.

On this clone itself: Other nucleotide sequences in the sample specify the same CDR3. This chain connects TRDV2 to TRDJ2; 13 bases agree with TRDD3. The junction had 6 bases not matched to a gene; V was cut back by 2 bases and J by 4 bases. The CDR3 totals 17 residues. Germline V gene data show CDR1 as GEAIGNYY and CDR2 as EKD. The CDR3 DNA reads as TGTGCCTGTGACATACTGGGGGATACGCGATCGACAGCACAACTCTTCTTT. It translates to CACDILGDTRSTAQLFF.

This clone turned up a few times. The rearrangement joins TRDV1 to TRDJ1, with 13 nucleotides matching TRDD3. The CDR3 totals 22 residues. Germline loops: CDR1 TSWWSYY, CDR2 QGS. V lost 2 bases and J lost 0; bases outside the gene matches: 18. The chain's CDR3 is CALGEGGNNWGIRAPDTDKLIF. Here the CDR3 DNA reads TGTGCTCTTGGGGAAGGCGGAAACAACTGGGGGATACGCGCCCCGGACACCGATAAACTCATCTTT.

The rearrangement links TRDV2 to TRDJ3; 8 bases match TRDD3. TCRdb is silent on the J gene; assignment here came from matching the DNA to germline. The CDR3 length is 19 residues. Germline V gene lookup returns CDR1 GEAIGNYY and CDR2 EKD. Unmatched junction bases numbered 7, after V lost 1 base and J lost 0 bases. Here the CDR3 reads CACDTITGGHSWDTRQMFF. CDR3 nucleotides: TGTGCCTGTGACACGATTACTGGGGGTCACTCCTGGGACACCCGACAGATGTTTTTC.

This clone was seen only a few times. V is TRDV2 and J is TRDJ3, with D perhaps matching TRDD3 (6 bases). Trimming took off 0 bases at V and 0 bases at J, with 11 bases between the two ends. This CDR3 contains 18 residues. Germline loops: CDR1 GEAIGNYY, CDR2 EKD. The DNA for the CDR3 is TGTGCCTGTGACACCGCGGGGGACCGCTCCTGGGACACCCGACAGATGTTTTTC. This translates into CACDTAGDRSWDTRQMFF.

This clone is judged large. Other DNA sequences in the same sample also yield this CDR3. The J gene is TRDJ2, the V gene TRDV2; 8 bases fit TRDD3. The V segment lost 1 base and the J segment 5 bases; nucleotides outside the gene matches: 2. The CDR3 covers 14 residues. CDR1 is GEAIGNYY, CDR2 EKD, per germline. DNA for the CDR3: TGTGCCTGTGACACATTGGGGGATACAGCACAACTCTTCTTT. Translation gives CACDTLGDTAQLFF.

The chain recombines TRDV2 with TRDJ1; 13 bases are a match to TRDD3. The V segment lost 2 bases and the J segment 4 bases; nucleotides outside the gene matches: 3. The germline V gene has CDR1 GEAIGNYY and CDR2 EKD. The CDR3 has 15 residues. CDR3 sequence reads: CACDILGDTDDKLIF. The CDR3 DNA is TGTGCCTGTGACATACTGGGGGATACGGACGATAAACTCATCTTT.

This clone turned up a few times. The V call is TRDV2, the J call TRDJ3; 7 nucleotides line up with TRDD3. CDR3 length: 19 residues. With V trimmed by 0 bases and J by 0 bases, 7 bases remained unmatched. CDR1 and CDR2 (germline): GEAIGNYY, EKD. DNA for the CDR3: TGTGCCTGTGACACCGCTGGGATACCGAGCTCCTGGGACACCCGACAGATGTTTTTC. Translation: CACDTAGIPSSWDTRQMFF.

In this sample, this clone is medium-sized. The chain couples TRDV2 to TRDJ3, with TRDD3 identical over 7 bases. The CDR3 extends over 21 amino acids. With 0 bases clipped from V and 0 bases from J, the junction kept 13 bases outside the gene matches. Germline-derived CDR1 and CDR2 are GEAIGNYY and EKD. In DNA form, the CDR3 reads TGTGCCTGTGACACCCCTACTCTGCTGGGGGCTGTCTCCTGGGACACCCGACAGATGTTTTTC. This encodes CACDTPTLLGAVSWDTRQMFF.

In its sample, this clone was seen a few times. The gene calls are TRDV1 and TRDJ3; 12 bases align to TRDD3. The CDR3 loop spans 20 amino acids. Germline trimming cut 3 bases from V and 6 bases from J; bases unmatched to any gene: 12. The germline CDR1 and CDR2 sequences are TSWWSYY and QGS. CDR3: CALGEPGTGGYYADTRQMFF. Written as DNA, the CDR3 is TGTGCTCTTGGGGAGCCGGGTACTGGGGGATACTATGCGGACACCCGACAGATGTTTTTC.

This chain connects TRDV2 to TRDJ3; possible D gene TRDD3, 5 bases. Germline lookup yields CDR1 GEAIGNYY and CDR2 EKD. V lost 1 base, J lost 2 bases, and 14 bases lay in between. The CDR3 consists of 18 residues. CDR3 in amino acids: CACDTLRDETWDTRQMFF. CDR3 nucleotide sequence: TGTGCCTGTGACACACTGAGGGATGAGACCTGGGACACCCGACAGATGTTTTTC.

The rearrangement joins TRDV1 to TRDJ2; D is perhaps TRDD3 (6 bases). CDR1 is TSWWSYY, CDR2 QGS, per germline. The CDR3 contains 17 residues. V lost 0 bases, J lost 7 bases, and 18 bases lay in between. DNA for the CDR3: TGTGCTCTTGGGGAACTAGGACCTACGGCCTGGGGAGCACAACTCTTCTTT. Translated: CALGELGPTAWGAQLFF.

CDR3 residues: CACDNAGSRSWDTRQMFF. The CDR3 DNA reads as TGTGCCTGTGACAACGCTGGGTCTCGCTCCTGGGACACCCGACAGATGTTTTTC. The J gene is TRDJ3, the V gene TRDV2, with a weak D call TRDD3 (5 bases). Deletions cut 2 bases from V and 0 bases from J, with 13 bases between. The CDR3 length is 18 residues. Germline CDR1 GEAIGNYY, CDR2 EKD.

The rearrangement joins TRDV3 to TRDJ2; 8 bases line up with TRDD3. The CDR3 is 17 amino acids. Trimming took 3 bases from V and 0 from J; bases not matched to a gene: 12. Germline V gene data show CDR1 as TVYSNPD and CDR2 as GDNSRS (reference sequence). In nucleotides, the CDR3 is TGTGCCTTGCCCGTACTGGGGGCTTTCTCTTTGACAGCACAACTCTTCTTT. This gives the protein CALPVLGAFSLTAQLFF.

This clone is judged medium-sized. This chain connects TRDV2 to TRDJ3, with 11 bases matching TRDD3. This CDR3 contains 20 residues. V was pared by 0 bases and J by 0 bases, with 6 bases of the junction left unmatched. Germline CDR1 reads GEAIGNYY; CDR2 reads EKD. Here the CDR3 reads CACDTVLGDRSSWDTRQMFF. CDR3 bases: TGTGCCTGTGACACCGTACTGGGGGATAGGAGCTCCTGGGACACCCGACAGATGTTTTTC.